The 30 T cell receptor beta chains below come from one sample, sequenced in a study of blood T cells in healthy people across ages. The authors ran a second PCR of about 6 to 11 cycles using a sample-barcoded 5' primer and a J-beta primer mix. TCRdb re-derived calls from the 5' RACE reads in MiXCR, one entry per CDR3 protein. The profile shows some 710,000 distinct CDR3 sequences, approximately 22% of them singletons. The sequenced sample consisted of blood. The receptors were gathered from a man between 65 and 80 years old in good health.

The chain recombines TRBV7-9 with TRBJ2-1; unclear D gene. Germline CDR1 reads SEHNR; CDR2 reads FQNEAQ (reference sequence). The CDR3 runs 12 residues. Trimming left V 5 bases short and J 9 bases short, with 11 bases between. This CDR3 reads CASSVSLSEQFF. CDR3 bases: TGTGCCAGCAGCGTCTCCTTGAGTGAGCAGTTCTTC.

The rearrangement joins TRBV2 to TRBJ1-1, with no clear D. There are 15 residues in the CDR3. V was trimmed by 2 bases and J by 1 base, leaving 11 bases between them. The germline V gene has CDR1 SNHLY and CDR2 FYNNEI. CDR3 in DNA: TGTGCCAGCAGTGAACGGCGGGCGCGGAACACTGAAGCTTTCTTT. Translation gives CASSERRARNTEAFF.

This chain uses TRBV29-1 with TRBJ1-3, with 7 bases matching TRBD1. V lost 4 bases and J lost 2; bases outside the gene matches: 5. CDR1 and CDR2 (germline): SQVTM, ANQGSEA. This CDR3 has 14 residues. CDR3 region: CSVGSGGPGNTIYF. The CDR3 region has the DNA TGCAGCGTTGGATCAGGGGGGCCTGGAAACACCATATATTTT.

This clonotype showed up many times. CDR3 region: CASSPRATNEKLFF. As DNA, the CDR3 is TGTGCCAGCAGTCCAAGGGCAACTAATGAAAAACTGTTTTTT. The chain joins TRBV7-9 to TRBJ1-4; D is unclear. This CDR3 contains 14 residues. Germline V lookup: CDR1 SEHNR, CDR2 FQNEAQ (reference sequence). V gave up 6 bases and J gave up 0 bases, with 8 bases separating them.

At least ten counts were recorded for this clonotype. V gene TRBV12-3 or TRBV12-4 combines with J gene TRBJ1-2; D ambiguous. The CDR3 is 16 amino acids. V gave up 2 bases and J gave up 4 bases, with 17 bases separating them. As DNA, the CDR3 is TGTGCCAGCAGTTTAAGGCTAGGTTGGCAGTTCTATGGCTACACCTTC. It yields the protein CASSLRLGWQFYGYTF.

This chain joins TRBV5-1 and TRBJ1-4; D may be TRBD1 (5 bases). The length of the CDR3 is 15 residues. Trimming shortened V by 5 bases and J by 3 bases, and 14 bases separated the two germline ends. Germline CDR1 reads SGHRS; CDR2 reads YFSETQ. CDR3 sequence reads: CASSPGTRSNEKLFF. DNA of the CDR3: TGCGCCAGCAGTCCGGGGACCAGATCTAATGAAAAACTGTTTTTT.

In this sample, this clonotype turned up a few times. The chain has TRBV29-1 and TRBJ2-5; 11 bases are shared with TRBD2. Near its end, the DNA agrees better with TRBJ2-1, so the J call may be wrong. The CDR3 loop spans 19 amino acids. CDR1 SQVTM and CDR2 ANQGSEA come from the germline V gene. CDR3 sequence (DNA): TGCAGCGTTGTCGAGGGTTTAATAGCGGGAGGGTTTCAGTACAATGAGCAGTTCTTC. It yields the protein CSVVEGLIAGGFQYNEQFF.

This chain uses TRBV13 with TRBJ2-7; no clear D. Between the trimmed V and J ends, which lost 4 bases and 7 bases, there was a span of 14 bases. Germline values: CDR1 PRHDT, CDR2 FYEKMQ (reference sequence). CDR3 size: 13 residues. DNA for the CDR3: TGTGCCAGCAGCTCCACCCCCTCTTTGGAGCAGTACGTC. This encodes CASSSTPSLEQYV.

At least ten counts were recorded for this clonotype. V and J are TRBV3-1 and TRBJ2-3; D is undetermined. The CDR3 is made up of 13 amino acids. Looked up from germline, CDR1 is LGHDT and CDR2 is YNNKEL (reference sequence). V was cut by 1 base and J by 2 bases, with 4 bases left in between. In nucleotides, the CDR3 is TGTGCCAGCAGCCAAGTGATCACAGATACGCAGTATTTT. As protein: CASSQVITDTQYF.

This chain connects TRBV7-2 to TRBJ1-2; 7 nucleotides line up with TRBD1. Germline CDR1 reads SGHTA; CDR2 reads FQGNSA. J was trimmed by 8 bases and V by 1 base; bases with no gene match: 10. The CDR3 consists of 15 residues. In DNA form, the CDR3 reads TGTGCCAGCAGCTTAGTTGCAGGGGGAGGCTACGGCTACACCTTC. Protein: CASSLVAGGGYGYTF. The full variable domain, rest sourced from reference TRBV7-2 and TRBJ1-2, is GAGVSQSPSNKVTEKGKDVELRCDPISGHTALYWYRQSLGQGLEFLIYFQGNSAPDKSGLPSDRFSAERTGGSVSTLTIQRTQQEDSAVYLCASSLVAGGGYGYTFGSGTRLTVV.

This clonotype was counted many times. CDR3 sequence reads: CASSRLSGAKIYGYTF. Here the CDR3 DNA reads TGTGCCAGCAGCCGTCTTTCAGGGGCGAAAATCTATGGCTACACCTTC. The chain carries TRBV3-1 and TRBJ1-2; TRBD1 is a possible D gene (6 bases). Germline V lookup: CDR1 LGHDT, CDR2 YNNKEL (reference sequence). The CDR3 length is 16 residues. The V end was cut by 4 bases, the J end by 4 bases, with 19 bases between.

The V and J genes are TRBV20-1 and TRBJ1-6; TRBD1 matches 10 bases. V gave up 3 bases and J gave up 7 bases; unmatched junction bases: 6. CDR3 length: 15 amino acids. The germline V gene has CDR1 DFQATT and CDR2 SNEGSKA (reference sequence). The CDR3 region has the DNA TGCAGTGCTAGTGGGACAGGGGTCTTCAATTCACCCCTCCACTTT. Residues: CSASGTGVFNSPLHF.

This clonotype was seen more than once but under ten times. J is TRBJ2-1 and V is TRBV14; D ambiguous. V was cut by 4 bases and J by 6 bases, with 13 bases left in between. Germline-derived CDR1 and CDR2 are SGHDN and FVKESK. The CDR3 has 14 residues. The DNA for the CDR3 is TGTGCCAGCAGCCTAATACGGGTGGCCAATGAGCAGTTCTTC. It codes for CASSLIRVANEQFF.

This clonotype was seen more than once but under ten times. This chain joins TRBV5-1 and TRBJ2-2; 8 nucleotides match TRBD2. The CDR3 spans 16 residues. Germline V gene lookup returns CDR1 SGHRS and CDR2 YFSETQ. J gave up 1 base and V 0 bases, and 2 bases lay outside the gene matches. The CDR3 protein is CASSLDLAGNTGELFF. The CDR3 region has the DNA TGCGCCAGCAGCTTGGATCTAGCGGGGAACACCGGGGAGCTGTTTTTT.

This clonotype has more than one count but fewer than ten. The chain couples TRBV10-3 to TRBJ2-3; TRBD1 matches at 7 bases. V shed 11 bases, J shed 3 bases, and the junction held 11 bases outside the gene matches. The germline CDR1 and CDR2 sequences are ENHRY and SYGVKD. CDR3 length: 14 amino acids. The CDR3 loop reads CAVTRQGSTDTQYF. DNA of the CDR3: TGTGCCGTCACCCGACAGGGATCGACAGATACGCAGTATTTT.

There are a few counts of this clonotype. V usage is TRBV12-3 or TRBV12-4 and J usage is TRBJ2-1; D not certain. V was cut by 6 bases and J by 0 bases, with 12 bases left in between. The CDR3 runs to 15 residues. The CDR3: CASSQLGGSYNEQFF. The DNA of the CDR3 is TGTGCCAGCAGCCAATTGGGTGGCTCCTACAATGAGCAGTTCTTC.

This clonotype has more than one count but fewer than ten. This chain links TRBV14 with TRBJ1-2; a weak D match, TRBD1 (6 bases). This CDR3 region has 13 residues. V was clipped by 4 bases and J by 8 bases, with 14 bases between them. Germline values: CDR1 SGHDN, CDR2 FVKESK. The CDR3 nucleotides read TGTGCCAGCAGCCTTCGGGGGCTATGGGGCTACACCTTC. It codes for CASSLRGLWGYTF.

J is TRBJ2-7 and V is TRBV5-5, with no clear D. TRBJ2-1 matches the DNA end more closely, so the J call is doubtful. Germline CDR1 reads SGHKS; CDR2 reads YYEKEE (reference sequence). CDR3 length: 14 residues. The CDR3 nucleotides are TGTGCCAGCAGCTTGACGGGCACTAACAATGAGCAGTTCTTC. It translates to CASSLTGTNNEQFF.

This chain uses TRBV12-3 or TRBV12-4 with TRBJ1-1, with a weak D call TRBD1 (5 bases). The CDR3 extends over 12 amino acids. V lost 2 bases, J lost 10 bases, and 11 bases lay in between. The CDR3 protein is CASSLRGWRAFF. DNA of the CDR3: TGTGCCAGCAGTTTAAGGGGTTGGAGAGCTTTCTTT.

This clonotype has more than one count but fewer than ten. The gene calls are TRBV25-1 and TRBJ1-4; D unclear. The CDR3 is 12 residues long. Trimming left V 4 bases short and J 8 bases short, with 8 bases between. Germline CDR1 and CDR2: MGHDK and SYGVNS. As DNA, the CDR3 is TGTGCCAGCAGTGTCCACGGGGAAAAACTGTTTTTT. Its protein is CASSVHGEKLFF.

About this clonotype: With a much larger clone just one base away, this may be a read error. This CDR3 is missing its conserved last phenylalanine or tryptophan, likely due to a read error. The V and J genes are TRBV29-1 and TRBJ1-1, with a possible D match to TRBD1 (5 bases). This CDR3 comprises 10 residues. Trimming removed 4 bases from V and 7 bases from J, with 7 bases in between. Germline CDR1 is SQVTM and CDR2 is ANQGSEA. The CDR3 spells CSVGGGEAFL. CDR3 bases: TGCAGCGTTGGGGGGGGTGAAGCTTTCCTT.

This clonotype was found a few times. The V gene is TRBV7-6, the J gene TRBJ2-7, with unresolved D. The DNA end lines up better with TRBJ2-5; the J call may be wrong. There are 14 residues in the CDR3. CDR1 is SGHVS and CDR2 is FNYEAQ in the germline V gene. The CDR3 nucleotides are TGTGCCAGCAGCTTGCTTAATGTCCAAGAGACCCAGTACTTC. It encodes CASSLLNVQETQYF.

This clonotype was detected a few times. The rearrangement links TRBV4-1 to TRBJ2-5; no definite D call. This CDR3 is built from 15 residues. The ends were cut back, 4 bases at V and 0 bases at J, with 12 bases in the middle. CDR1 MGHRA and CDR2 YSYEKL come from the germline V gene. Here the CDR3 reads CASSPGGRNQETQYF. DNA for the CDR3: TGCGCCAGCAGCCCGGGTGGCAGAAACCAAGAGACCCAGTACTTC.

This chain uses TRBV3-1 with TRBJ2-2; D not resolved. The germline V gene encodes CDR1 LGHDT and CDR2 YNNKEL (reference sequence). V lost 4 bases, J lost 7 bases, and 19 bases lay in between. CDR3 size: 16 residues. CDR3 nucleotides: TGTGCCAGCAGCCGAGCGTGGACCAGCCGTGACGGGGAGCTGTTTTTT. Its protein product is CASSRAWTSRDGELFF.

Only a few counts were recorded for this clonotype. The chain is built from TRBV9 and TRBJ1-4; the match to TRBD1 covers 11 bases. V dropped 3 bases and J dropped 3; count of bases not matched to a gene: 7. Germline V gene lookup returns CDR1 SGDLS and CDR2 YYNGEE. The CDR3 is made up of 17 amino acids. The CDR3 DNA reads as TGTGCCAGCAGCGCCAGGACAGGGGGCGCCTCTAATGAAAAACTGTTTTTT. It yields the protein CASSARTGGASNEKLFF.

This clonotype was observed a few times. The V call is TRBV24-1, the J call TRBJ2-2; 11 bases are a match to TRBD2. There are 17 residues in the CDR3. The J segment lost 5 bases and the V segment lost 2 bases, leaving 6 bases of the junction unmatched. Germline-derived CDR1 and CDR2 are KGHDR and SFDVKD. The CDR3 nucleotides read TGTGCCACCAGTGATTCACTAGCGGGAGTCGGGACCGGGGAGCTGTTTTTT. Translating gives CATSDSLAGVGTGELFF.

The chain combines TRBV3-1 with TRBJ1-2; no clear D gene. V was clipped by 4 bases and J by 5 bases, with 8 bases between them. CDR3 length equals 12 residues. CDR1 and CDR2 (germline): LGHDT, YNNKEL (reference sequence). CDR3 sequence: CASSLREYGYTF. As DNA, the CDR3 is TGTGCCAGCAGCCTCCGGGAGTATGGCTACACCTTC.

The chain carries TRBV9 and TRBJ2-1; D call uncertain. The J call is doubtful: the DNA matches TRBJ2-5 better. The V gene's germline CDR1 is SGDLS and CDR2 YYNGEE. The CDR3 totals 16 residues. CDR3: CASSVAHVGVGETQYF. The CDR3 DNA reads TGTGCCAGCAGCGTAGCTCACGTGGGTGTGGGAGAGACCCAGTACTTC.

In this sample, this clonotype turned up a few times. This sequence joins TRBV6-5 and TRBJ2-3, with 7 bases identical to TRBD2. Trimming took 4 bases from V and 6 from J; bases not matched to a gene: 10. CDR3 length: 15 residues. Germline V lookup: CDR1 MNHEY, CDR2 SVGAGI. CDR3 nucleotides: TGTGCCAGCAGTTTCGGGACTACGAGGAGGGATACGCAGTATTTT. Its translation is CASSFGTTRRDTQYF.

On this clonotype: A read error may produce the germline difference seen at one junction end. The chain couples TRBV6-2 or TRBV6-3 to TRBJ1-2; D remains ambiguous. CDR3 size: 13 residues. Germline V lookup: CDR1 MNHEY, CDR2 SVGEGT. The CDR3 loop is CTSTRDPRYGYTF. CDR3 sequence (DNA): TGTACCAGCACCAGAGATCCGAGATATGGCTACACCTTC.